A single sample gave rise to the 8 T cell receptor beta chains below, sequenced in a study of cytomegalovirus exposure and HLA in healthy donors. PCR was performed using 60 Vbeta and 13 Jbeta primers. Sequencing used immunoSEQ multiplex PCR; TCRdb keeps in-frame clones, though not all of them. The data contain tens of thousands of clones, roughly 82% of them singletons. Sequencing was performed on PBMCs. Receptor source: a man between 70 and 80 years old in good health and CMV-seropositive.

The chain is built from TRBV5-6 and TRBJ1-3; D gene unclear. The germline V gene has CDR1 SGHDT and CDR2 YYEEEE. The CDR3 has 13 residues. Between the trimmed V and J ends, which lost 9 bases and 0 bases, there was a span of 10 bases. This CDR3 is CATQPVSGNTIYF. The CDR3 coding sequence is TGTGCCACACAGCCGGTCTCTGGAAACACCATATATTTT.

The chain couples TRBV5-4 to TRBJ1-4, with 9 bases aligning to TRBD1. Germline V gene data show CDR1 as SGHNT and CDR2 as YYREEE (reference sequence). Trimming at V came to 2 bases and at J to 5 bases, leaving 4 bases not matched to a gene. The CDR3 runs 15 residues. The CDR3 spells CASSLGQGQNEKLFF. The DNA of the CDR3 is TGTGCCAGCAGCTTAGGACAGGGGCAGAATGAAAAACTGTTTTTT.

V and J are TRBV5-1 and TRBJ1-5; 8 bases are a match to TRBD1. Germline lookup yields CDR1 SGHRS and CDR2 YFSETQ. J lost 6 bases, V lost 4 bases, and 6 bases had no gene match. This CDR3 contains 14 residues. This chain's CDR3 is CASSRTGGIQPQHF. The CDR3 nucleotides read TGCGCCAGCAGCCGAACAGGGGGTATTCAGCCCCAGCATTTT.

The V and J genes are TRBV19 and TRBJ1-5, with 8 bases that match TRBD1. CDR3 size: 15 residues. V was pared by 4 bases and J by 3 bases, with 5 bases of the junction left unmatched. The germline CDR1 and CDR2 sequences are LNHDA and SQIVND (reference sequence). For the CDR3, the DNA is TGTGCCAGTAGTACCCGGACAGGGACCAATCAGCCCCAGCATTTT. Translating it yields CASSTRTGTNQPQHF.

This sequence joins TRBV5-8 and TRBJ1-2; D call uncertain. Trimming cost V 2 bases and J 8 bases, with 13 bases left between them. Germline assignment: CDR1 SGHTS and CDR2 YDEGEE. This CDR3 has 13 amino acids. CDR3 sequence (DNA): TGTGCCAGCAGCTTTGAGGGAAATCAAGGCTACACCTTC. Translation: CASSFEGNQGYTF.

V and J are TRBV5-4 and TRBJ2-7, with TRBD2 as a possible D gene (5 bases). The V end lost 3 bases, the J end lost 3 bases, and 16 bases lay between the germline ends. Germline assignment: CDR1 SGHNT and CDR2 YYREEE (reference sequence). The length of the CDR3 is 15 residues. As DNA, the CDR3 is TGTGCCAGCAGCTATCCGGGGAGCAGTGTCTACGAGCAGTACTTC. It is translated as CASSYPGSSVYEQYF.

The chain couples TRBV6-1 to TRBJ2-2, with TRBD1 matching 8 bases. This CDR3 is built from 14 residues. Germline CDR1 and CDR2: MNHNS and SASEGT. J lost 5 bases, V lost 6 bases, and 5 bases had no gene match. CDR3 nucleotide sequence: TGTGCCAGCAGCGCCGGACAGGGAACCGGGGAGCTGTTTTTT. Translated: CASSAGQGTGELFF.

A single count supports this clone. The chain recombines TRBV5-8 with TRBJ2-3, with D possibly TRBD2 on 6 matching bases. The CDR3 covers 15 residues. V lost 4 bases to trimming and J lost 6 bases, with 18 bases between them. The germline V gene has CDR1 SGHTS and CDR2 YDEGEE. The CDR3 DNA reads TGTGCCAGCAGCAAGGAGGGTGGCCTAGCGGATACGCAGTATTTT. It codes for CASSKEGGLADTQYF.